Shown below are 10 T cell receptor beta chains from a single sample sequenced in a study of blood T cells in healthy people across ages. A second PCR, run for roughly 7 to 12 cycles, used a sample-barcoded 5' primer plus a J-beta primer mix. TCRdb reprocessed the 5' RACE reads with MiXCR, giving one entry per CDR3 protein. The profile shows about 590,000 distinct CDR3 sequences, under 30% of them singletons. The material sequenced was blood. These receptor sequences come from a woman of 80 years or more in good health.

Points on this clonotype: It may be a read error: a sequence one base away is much more abundant. The rearrangement links TRBV6-1 to TRBJ2-7; tentatively, D is TRBD2 (6 bases). The length of the CDR3 is 13 residues. The V and J ends lost 9 bases and 7 bases respectively, with 19 bases between them. Germline V CDR1 and CDR2: MNHNS, SASEGT. As DNA, the CDR3 is TGTGCCAGTTCACGGCGGGGATACAATGAGCAGTACTTC. This sequence encodes CASSRRGYNEQYF.

A note on this clonotype: This may be a read error, as it is one base from a much larger clone. This chain connects TRBV7-8 to TRBJ2-1; tentatively, D is TRBD1 (6 bases). V lost 7 bases and J lost 7, with 20 bases in between. Germline CDR1 is SGHVS and CDR2 is FQNEAQ. The CDR3 contains 15 residues. The CDR3 DNA is TGTGCCAGCAACCAAGTATGGGGGCTAGGGAATGAGCAGTTCTTC. It codes for CASNQVWGLGNEQFF.

This clonotype has a handful of counts. The chain has TRBV27 and TRBJ1-2; the D is unclear. Germline V CDR1 and CDR2: MNHEY, SMNVEV (reference sequence). This CDR3 has 16 residues. V was cut by 6 bases and J by 6 bases, with 23 bases left in between. CDR3 DNA: TGTGCCAGCAGATTTAAGCCCGCGACCGATTGTCATGGCTACACCTTC. Translation: CASRFKPATDCHGYTF.

This chain joins TRBV10-3 and TRBJ1-4, with D tentatively TRBD1 (5 bases). The CDR3 contains 13 residues. Germline CDR1 and CDR2: ENHRY and SYGVKD. Trimming removed 4 bases at V and 8 bases at J, with 11 bases between. CDR3 coding DNA: TGTGCCATCAGTGGGGAACAGGCGGAAAAACTGTTTTTT. Translation gives CAISGEQAEKLFF.

The DNA of the CDR3 is TGTGCCAGCTCACCAGGGACAGGGGGCATGATGGATCAGCCCCAGCATTTT. It specifies CASSPGTGGMMDQPQHF. The V and J genes are TRBV18 and TRBJ1-5, with 12 bases lining up with TRBD1. The CDR3 totals 17 residues. The germline gives CDR1 KGHSH, CDR2 LQKENI. The junction had 7 bases not matched to a gene; V was cut back by 2 bases and J by 5 bases.

Note on this clonotype: This may arise from a read error, as a much more abundant clone is one base away. The chain couples TRBV29-1 to TRBJ2-3; 11 nucleotides match TRBD2. From germline, CDR1 is SQVTM and CDR2 ANQGSEA. The CDR3 is made up of 14 amino acids. CDR3 nucleotide sequence: TGCGGCGTACGGACTAGCGGGCGGACAGATACGCAGTATTTT. Translation gives CGVRTSGRTDTQYF.

Turning to this clonotype: This clone may be a read error of a much larger clone one base away. The V and J genes are TRBV2 and TRBJ2-1; 12 positions match TRBD2. CDR1 is SNHLY, CDR2 FYNNEI, per germline. With 5 bases clipped from V and 10 bases from J, the junction kept 9 bases outside the gene matches. The CDR3 sequence is 15 residues long. The CDR3 DNA follows: TGTGCCAGCAGTCCTCGGACTAGCGGGGTTGGCGAGCAGTTCTTC. Protein sequence: CASSPRTSGVGEQFF.

At least ten counts were recorded for this clonotype. The V gene is TRBV5-6, the J gene TRBJ1-5; no firm D call. Per germline, CDR1 SGHDT and CDR2 YYEEEE. This CDR3 is 15 amino acids long. With 0 bases removed from V and 4 bases from J, the gap between germline ends came to 11 bases. The CDR3 protein is CASSLGGVDNQPQHF. CDR3 bases: TGTGCCAGCAGCTTGGGCGGAGTCGATAATCAGCCCCAGCATTTT.

This clonotype was seen more than once but under ten times. This chain uses TRBV15 with TRBJ2-1; 10 positions agree with TRBD2. J was trimmed by 6 bases and V by 4 bases; bases with no gene match: 9. Germline V lookup: CDR1 LNHNV, CDR2 YYDKDF (reference sequence). The CDR3 is made up of 16 amino acids. This CDR3 is CATSTPRTSGGNEQFF. CDR3 coding DNA: TGTGCCACCAGCACCCCCAGGACTAGCGGAGGCAATGAGCAGTTCTTC.

The CDR3 spells CASSFQGARETQYF. CDR3 nucleotide sequence: TGTGCCAGCAGTTTTCAGGGGGCTCGGGAGACCCAGTACTTC. The J gene is TRBJ2-5, the V gene TRBV27; 8 bases line up with TRBD1. With 3 bases clipped from V and 5 bases from J, the junction kept 5 bases outside the gene matches. This CDR3 has 14 residues. Germline lookup yields CDR1 MNHEY and CDR2 SMNVEV (reference sequence).